Shown below are 23 T cell receptor beta chains from a single sample sequenced in a study of blood T cell repertoires in COVID-19 (dated by TCRdb to 2018 to 2021). Library creation used the immunoSEQ multiplex PCR assay. TCRdb's version of the immuneACCESS table is confined to in-frame rearrangements and falls short of the full clone set. An unresolved V gene accounts for under half of the shortfall where checked; the remainder is of unknown origin. The table for this sample lists about 160,000 clones; 65% to 85% of them were counted only once. The ten biggest clones cover around 5.1% of the sample. What was sequenced was PBMCs or T cells enriched from blood (not recorded which). The receptor source for this set is a woman aged 40 to 55 with acute COVID-19.

The CDR3 coding sequence is TGCGCCAGCAGCTGGGGTCGGGGAGGTGATGCCAAAAACATTCAGTACTTC. It yields the protein CASSWGRGGDAKNIQYF. This chain uses TRBV5-1 with TRBJ2-4, with D perhaps TRBD2 (6 bases). The germline CDR1 and CDR2 sequences are SGHRS and YFSETQ. This CDR3 contains 17 residues. V was cut by 3 bases and J by 1 base, with 17 bases left in between.

This sequence joins TRBV6-6 and TRBJ2-5, with 7 bases lining up with TRBD1. There are 14 residues in the CDR3. Germline V lookup: CDR1 MNHNY, CDR2 SVGAGI (reference sequence). V was pared by 2 bases and J by 2 bases, with 2 bases of the junction left unmatched. CDR3 DNA sequence: TGTGCCAGCAGTTACCTGGGACAGCAAGAGACCCAGTACTTC. Amino acid sequence: CASSYLGQQETQYF.

The chain links TRBV2 to TRBJ2-3; 7 nucleotides align to TRBD2. The CDR3 covers 15 residues. Germline V gives CDR1 SNHLY, CDR2 FYNNEI. J gave up 2 bases and V 6 bases, and 8 bases lay outside the gene matches. CDR3 nucleotides: TGTGCCAGCAGCCTCCTAGCGGAAATCACAGATACGCAGTATTTT. Its translation is CASSLLAEITDTQYF.

The chain is built from TRBV10-3 and TRBJ2-2; 10 bases map to TRBD2. The V and J ends lost 10 bases and 7 bases, in that order; junction bases with no gene match: 9. The CDR3 covers 14 residues. Germline CDR1 ENHRY, CDR2 SYGVKD. Here the CDR3 reads CATKLTSGNGELFF. The CDR3 nucleotides are TGTGCCACCAAGCTAACTAGCGGGAACGGGGAGCTGTTTTTT.

The V call is TRBV30, the J call TRBJ1-1; weak D call: TRBD1 (6 bases). The CDR3 consists of 13 residues. Germline CDR1 and CDR2: GTSNPN and SVGIG (reference sequence). Trimming removed 0 bases at V and 5 bases at J, with 10 bases between. The CDR3 region has the DNA TGTGCCTGGAGTGTCGTCCAGGGGACTGAAGCTTTCTTT. This codes for CAWSVVQGTEAFF.

The CDR3: CASSDKGVSAGVRETQYF. The CDR3 nucleotides read TGTGCCAGCAGTGATAAAGGGGTTTCGGCGGGAGTCCGAGAGACCCAGTACTTC. This chain connects TRBV2 to TRBJ2-5; 7 nucleotides match TRBD2. CDR1 and CDR2 from the germline V gene are SNHLY and FYNNEI. The CDR3 extends over 18 amino acids. The V segment lost 3 bases and the J segment 4 bases; nucleotides outside the gene matches: 17.

The chain employs TRBV5-1 and TRBJ2-2; 7 bases are a match to TRBD2. There are 16 residues in the CDR3. The germline V gene has CDR1 SGHRS and CDR2 YFSETQ. The ends lost 3 bases at V and 1 base at J; junction bases unmatched: 6. The CDR3 spells CASSWESSGNTGELFF. CDR3 coding DNA: TGCGCCAGCAGCTGGGAGTCTAGCGGGAACACCGGGGAGCTGTTTTTT. Looking up the rest from reference TRBV5-1 and TRBJ2-2 gives the full variable domain: KAGVTQTPRYLIKTRGQQVTLSCSPISGHRSVSWYQQTPGQGLQFLFEYFSETQRNKGNFPGRFSGRQFSNSRSEMNVSTLELGDSALYLCASSWESSGNTGELFFGEGSRLTVL.

The chain employs TRBV21-1 and TRBJ1-5; the D call of TRBD1 is as the table states it, not checked on the DNA. TRBV21-1 is a pseudogene locus. The CDR3 runs to 16 residues. The CDR3 nucleotides read TGTGCCAGCAGCAAAGAGGCAGGGATTAGCAATCAGCCCCAGCATTTT. Residues: CASSKEAGISNQPQHF.

The chain combines TRBV4-1 with TRBJ1-3; 8 bases match TRBD1. The V gene's germline CDR1 is MGHRA and CDR2 YSYEKL. V lost 4 bases to trimming and J lost 0 bases; unmatched junction nucleotides: 8. This CDR3 spans 17 amino acids. CDR3 sequence (DNA): TGCGCCAGCAGCCCGGGACAGGAAAAGTTCTCTGGAAACACCATATATTTT. It codes for CASSPGQEKFSGNTIYF.

In this sample, this clone turned up a few times. CDR3 residues: CASSLAVLNTEAFF. The CDR3, as DNA: TGCGCCAGCAGCTTGGCGGTCCTGAACACTGAAGCTTTCTTT. The J gene is TRBJ1-1, the V gene TRBV5-1; D call uncertain. Germline V gene data show CDR1 as SGHRS and CDR2 as YFSETQ. This CDR3 is 14 amino acids long. V was shortened by 0 bases and J by 0 bases, with 6 bases between the two germline ends. Based on the CDR3 plus reference TRBV5-1 and TRBJ1-1, the full variable domain is KAGVTQTPRYLIKTRGQQVTLSCSPISGHRSVSWYQQTPGQGLQFLFEYFSETQRNKGNFPGRFSGRQFSNSRSEMNVSTLELGDSALYLCASSLAVLNTEAFFGQGTRLTVV.

This clone occurred once. The chain combines TRBV2 with TRBJ1-5, with D unresolved. This CDR3 spans 14 amino acids. Trimming removed 6 bases from V and 0 bases from J, with 9 bases in between. Germline V gene data show CDR1 as SNHLY and CDR2 as FYNNEI. The CDR3 DNA follows: TGTGCCAGCAGGGACTTTTATAGCAATCAGCCCCAGCATTTT. This translates into CASRDFYSNQPQHF.

V usage is TRBV6-5 and J usage is TRBJ2-2; no definite D call. Trimming took 2 bases from V and 2 from J, leaving 6 bases between them. Germline CDR1 and CDR2: MNHEY and SVGAGI. The CDR3 extends over 14 amino acids. The CDR3 region is CASSYILNTGELFF. In nucleotides, the CDR3 is TGTGCCAGCAGTTACATCCTTAACACCGGGGAGCTGTTTTTT.

Remarks on this clone: Germline is not matched at one junction end, which may reflect a read error. This chain links TRBV2 with TRBJ1-2, with D possibly TRBD1 on 5 matching bases. CDR1 SNHLY and CDR2 FYNNEI come from the germline V gene. This CDR3 has 14 amino acids. The chain's CDR3 is CATSPGPSNYGYTF. For the CDR3, the DNA is TGTGCCACCAGTCCAGGGCCTTCGAACTATGGCTACACCTTC.

Here the CDR3 DNA reads TGTGCCAGCAGTTTATCCAAAGCTCAGCCCCAGCATTTT. Protein: CASSLSKAQPQHF. This chain joins TRBV28 and TRBJ1-5; D uncertain. Per germline, CDR1 MDHEN and CDR2 SYDVKM. The V gene lost 1 base and the J gene lost 6 bases, with 7 bases spanning the gap. The CDR3 spans 13 residues.

The chain is built from TRBV30 and TRBJ2-7, with TRBD2 matching over 9 bases. The trim removed 2 bases at V and 5 bases at J, leaving 13 bases unmatched. Germline CDR1 reads GTSNPN; CDR2 reads SVGIG (reference sequence). The length of the CDR3 is 16 residues. CDR3 DNA sequence: TGTGCCTGGAGTTTGGCGGGAGGGGGGTGGTCGAACGAGCAGTACGTC. As protein: CAWSLAGGGWSNEQYV.

The V call is TRBV19, the J call TRBJ1-2, with D maybe TRBD1 (6 bases). Germline-derived CDR1 and CDR2 are LNHDA and SQIVND (reference sequence). V lost 5 bases and J 0 bases, leaving 22 bases between the germline ends. This CDR3 comprises 18 residues. CDR3 DNA: TGTGCCAGTAGTTCGGGCCGGGACATCCAACTGACTAACTATGGCTACACCTTC. Residues: CASSSGRDIQLTNYGYTF.

This chain joins TRBV3-1 (or the pseudogene TRBV3-2) and TRBJ1-5; no definite D call. The germline V gene has CDR1 LGHDT and CDR2 YNNKEL (reference sequence). Trimming took 5 bases from V and 3 from J, leaving 8 bases between them. CDR3 length: 13 amino acids. In nucleotides, the CDR3 is TGTGCCAGCAGCTGGGCCGACAATCAGCCCCAGCATTTT. Translated, it gives CASSWADNQPQHF.

This clone was seen a single time. This rearrangement joins TRBV5-4 to TRBJ1-4; D possibly corresponds to TRBD1 (5 bases). Germline lookup yields CDR1 SGHNT and CDR2 YYREEE (reference sequence). This CDR3 spans 14 amino acids. Trimming took off 4 bases at V and 4 bases at J, with 11 bases between the two ends. The DNA for the CDR3 is TGTGCCAGCAGCAAAGACAGCCTTAATGAAAAACTGTTTTTT. Its translation: CASSKDSLNEKLFF.

V and J are TRBV6-2 or TRBV6-3 and TRBJ2-3; 7 bases match TRBD2. Germline V CDR1 and CDR2: MNHEY, SVGEGT. The CDR3 contains 19 residues. The V gene end was trimmed by 5 bases and the J gene end by 0 bases; junction bases not matched to a gene: 17. The CDR3 region has the DNA TGTGCCAGCAGTACACGGTCGGTGGCTAGCGGAACTAGCACAGATACGCAGTATTTT. Translation: CASSTRSVASGTSTDTQYF.

The rearrangement uses TRBV19 and TRBJ2-7; 7 bases are a match to TRBD2. This CDR3 has 16 residues. Trimming removed 4 bases from V and 2 bases from J; junction bases left unmatched: 11. From germline, CDR1 is LNHDA and CDR2 SQIVND (reference sequence). The CDR3 reads CASSTALAGAPYEQYF. The DNA of the CDR3 is TGTGCCAGTAGTACAGCCCTTGCGGGAGCCCCCTACGAGCAGTACTTC.

This rearrangement joins TRBV15 to TRBJ1-5; D uncertain. Germline lookup yields CDR1 LNHNV and CDR2 YYDKDF (reference sequence). This CDR3 contains 15 residues. V lost 5 bases and J lost 2, with 13 bases in between. The DNA of the CDR3 is TGTGCCACCAGCCAACAATCCGGGGGCAATCAGCCCCAGCATTTT. It codes for CATSQQSGGNQPQHF.

V usage is TRBV10-3 and J usage is TRBJ1-4, with 10 bases aligning to TRBD1. Germline CDR1 ENHRY, CDR2 SYGVKD. The CDR3 is made up of 15 amino acids. After removal of 4 bases from V and 8 bases from J, the junction contained 7 bases not matched to a gene. The CDR3 DNA is TGTGCCATCAGTGCCGACAGGGGGCGAACCGAAAAACTGTTTTTT. This gives the protein CAISADRGRTEKLFF.

The rearrangement joins TRBV11-1 to TRBJ2-1, with TRBD1 matching 8 bases. The CDR3 runs 14 residues. V was clipped by 2 bases and J by 8 bases; unmatched bases: 5. The germline gives CDR1 SGHAT, CDR2 FQDESV (reference sequence). CDR3 nucleotides: TGTGCCAGCAGCTTAACAGGGGGTAGGGATGAGCAGTTCTTC. Protein sequence: CASSLTGGRDEQFF.